The rows below give T cell receptor beta chains drawn from one sample of a study of T cell responses to AZD1222 COVID-19 vaccine. Clones were read by immunoSEQ multiplex PCR, and TCRdb kept only the in-frame ones, dropping some. The data contain about 150,000 clones, about 91% of them singletons. The input for sequencing was peripheral blood, taken on day 0 of AZD1222 vaccination. All receptors derive from an adult in good health. The CDR3 runs from the conserved cysteine through the conserved F or W. D genes are given only for firm matches. Not all rows give a size; the values are once, few, many and, for expanded clones, a class.

>NA|TRBV5-6|NA|TRBJ1-2
CASSWGDRELSGYTF
TGTGCCAGCAGCTGGGGGGACCGGGAACTTTCTGGCTACACCTTC
>TRBD1|TRBV6-4|NA|TRBJ2-1
CASSEGQGVGEQFF
TGTGCCAGCAGCGAGGGACAGGGAGTCGGTGAGCAGTTCTTC
>NA|TRBV27|NA|TRBJ1-2
CASSSGQRVPNYGYTF
TGTGCCAGCAGTTCCGGACAGAGAGTTCCTAACTATGGCTACACCTTC
>TRBD1|TRBV7-6|NA|TRBJ1-2
CASSPRTAGTGAREGYTF
TGTGCCAGCAGCCCCCGAACTGCCGGGACAGGGGCCAGAGAAGGCTACACCTTC
>TRBD2|TRBV30|NA|TRBJ2-3
CACLLGEGRTQYF
TGTGCCTGTCTCTTGGGGGAGGGCCGTACGCAGTATTTT
>NA|TRBV14|few|TRBJ1-1
CASSQDDVYTEAFF
TGTGCCAGCAGCCAAGACGATGTCTACACTGAAGCTTTCTTT
>NA|TRBV18|NA|TRBJ2-4
CASSPQPATENIQYF
TGTGCCAGCTCACCTCAACCGGCGACAGAGAACATTCAGTACTTC
>TRBD2|TRBV5-1|NA|TRBJ2-1
CASSLAGDFYNEQFF
TGCGCCAGCAGCTTAGCGGGAGATTTCTACAATGAGCAGTTCTTC
>NA|TRBV5-1|NA|TRBJ2-7
CASSLDDSALGEQYF
TGCGCCAGCAGCTTGGATGACAGTGCCCTGGGGGAGCAGTACTTC
>TRBD1|TRBV19|NA|TRBJ1-5
CASSEGQGMDQPQHF
TGTGCCAGTAGTGAGGGACAGGGGATGGATCAGCCCCAGCATTTT
>NA|TRBV5-1|few|TRBJ2-7
CASSFRSSEDEQYF
TGCGCCAGCAGCTTTCGCTCATCTGAGGACGAGCAGTACTTC
>TRBD1|TRBV11-2|NA|TRBJ1-6
CASSLLGTGKSPLHF
TGTGCCAGCAGCTTATTAGGGACAGGGAAATCACCCCTCCACTTT
>NA|TRBV12-5|NA|TRBJ1-5
CASGPEGQDGYSNQPQHF
TGTGCTAGTGGCCCGGAAGGACAAGACGGGTATAGCAATCAGCCCCAGCATTTT
>NA|TRBV6-6|once|TRBJ1-2
CASSLTTRGYTF
TGTGCCAGCAGTTTGACTACCAGGGGCTACACCTTC
>NA|TRBV7-3|once|TRBJ2-2
CASSPAGGTGELFF
TGTGCCAGCAGCCCCGCCGGGGGCACCGGGGAGCTGTTTTTT
>NA|TRBV19|NA|TRBJ2-1
CASSMGGGSTHGEQFF
TGTGCCAGTAGCATGGGGGGGGGCAGTACGCATGGTGAGCAGTTCTTC
>NA|TRBV7-2|NA|TRBJ1-4
CASSLALRHRSDEKLFF
TGTGCCAGCAGCTTAGCACTAAGGCACAGGTCGGATGAAAAACTGTTTTTT
>NA|TRBV7-9|NA|TRBJ1-1
CASSPVFEEAFF
TGTGCCAGCAGCCCTGTCTTTGAGGAAGCTTTCTTT
>NA|TRBV5-1|NA|TRBJ2-2
CASSALQGNGELFF
TGCGCCAGCAGCGCCCTACAGGGTAACGGGGAGCTGTTTTTT
>NA|TRBV20-1|NA|TRBJ2-7
CSASKGLGSYEQYF
TGCAGTGCTAGTAAGGGGCTCGGCTCCTACGAGCAGTACTTC
>TRBD1|TRBV12-3/TRBV12-4|NA|TRBJ2-7
CASSLGQGYEQYF
TGTGCCAGCAGTTTGGGACAGGGGTACGAGCAGTACTTC
>NA|TRBV19|NA|TRBJ1-2
CASSIEGYYGYTF
TGTGCCAGTAGTATAGAGGGTTACTATGGCTACACCTTC
>NA|TRBV27|NA|TRBJ2-7
CASSLSSWGAEQYF
TGTGCCAGCAGTTTAAGTAGCTGGGGGGCCGAGCAGTACTTC
>NA|TRBV14|NA|TRBJ2-7
CASSPMPGYEQYF
TGTGCCAGCAGCCCAATGCCGGGGTACGAGCAGTACTTC
>TRBD1|TRBV28|NA|TRBJ1-5
CASSQGGGGQPQHF
TGTGCCAGCAGTCAAGGGGGCGGAGGTCAGCCCCAGCATTTT
>NA|TRBV7-9|NA|TRBJ2-6
CASSWPRSGANVLTF
TGTGCCAGCAGCTGGCCGCGGTCTGGGGCCAACGTCCTGACTTTC
>NA|TRBV6-4|once|TRBJ2-7
CASSPGSVVFFRTSYEQYF
TGTGCCAGCAGCCCCGGATCCGTCGTTTTCTTCCGGACCTCCTACGAGCAGTACTTC
>NA|TRBV7-2|NA|TRBJ1-1
CASSPTSGRQNTEAFF
TGTGCCAGCAGCCCGACCTCCGGACGGCAGAACACTGAAGCTTTCTTT
>NA|TRBV30|NA|TRBJ1-6
CAWSGSTGLNSPLHF
TGTGCCTGGAGTGGATCGACAGGCCTTAATTCACCCCTCCACTTT
>TRBD1|TRBV3-1/TRBV3-2|NA|TRBJ2-2
CASSQAGLGQKTGELFF
TGTGCCAGCAGCCAAGCAGGGCTGGGACAGAAGACCGGGGAGCTGTTTTTT
>TRBD1|TRBV18|NA|TRBJ2-4
CASSGQGENIQYF
TGTGCCAGCTCTGGACAGGGCGAAAACATTCAGTACTTC
>NA|TRBV6-2/TRBV6-3|NA|TRBJ2-7
CASSYFGVWQPYEQYF
TGTGCCAGCAGTTACTTTGGGGTTTGGCAGCCCTACGAGCAGTACTTC
>NA|TRBV9|NA|TRBJ1-3
CASSGLISGNTIYF
TGTGCCAGCAGCGGGCTGATCTCTGGAAACACCATATATTTT
>NA|TRBV9|NA|TRBJ1-2
CASSVDGGSNYGYTF
TGTGCCAGCAGCGTAGATGGTGGATCGAACTATGGCTACACCTTC
>NA|TRBV11-2|NA|TRBJ1-3
CASSRSPRGSGNTIYF
TGTGCCAGCAGCCGGAGCCCCAGGGGATCTGGAAACACCATATATTTT
>NA|TRBV27|NA|TRBJ1-2
CASSESRTNYGYTF
TGTGCCAGCAGTGAGTCCCGCACTAACTATGGCTACACCTTC
>TRBD2|TRBV9|NA|TRBJ2-7
CASSGTSPGEQYF
TGTGCCAGCAGCGGGACTAGCCCCGGCGAGCAGTACTTC